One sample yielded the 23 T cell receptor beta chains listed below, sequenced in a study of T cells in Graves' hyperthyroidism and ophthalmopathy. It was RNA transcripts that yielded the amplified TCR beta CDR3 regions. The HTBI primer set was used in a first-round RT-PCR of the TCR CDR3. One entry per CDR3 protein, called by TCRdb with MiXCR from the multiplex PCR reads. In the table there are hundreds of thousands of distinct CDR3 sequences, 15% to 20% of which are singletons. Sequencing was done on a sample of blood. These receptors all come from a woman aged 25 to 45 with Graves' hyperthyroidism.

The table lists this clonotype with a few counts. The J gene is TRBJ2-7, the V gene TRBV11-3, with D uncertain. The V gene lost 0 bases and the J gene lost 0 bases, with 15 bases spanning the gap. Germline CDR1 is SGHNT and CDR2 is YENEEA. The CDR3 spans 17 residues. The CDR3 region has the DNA TGTGCCAGCAGCTTAGATCCCACCAAAATGCTCTCCTACGAGCAGTACTTC. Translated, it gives CASSLDPTKMLSYEQYF. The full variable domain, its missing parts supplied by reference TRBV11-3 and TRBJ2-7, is EAGVVQSPRYKIIEKKQPVAFWCNPISGHNTLYWYLQNLGQGPELLIRYENEEAVDDSQLPKDRFSAERLKGVDSTLKIQPAELGDSAVYLCASSLDPTKMLSYEQYFGPGTRLTVT.

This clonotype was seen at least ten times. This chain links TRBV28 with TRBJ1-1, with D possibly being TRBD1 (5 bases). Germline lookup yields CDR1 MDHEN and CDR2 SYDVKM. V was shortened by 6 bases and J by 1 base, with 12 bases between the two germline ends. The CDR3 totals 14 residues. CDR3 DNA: TGTGCCAGCAGCTTACTTGGGGGGAACACTGAAGCTTTCTTT. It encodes CASSLLGGNTEAFF.

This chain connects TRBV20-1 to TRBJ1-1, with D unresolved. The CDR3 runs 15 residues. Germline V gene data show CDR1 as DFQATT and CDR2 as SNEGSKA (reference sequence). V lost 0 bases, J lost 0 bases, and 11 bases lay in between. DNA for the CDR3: TGCAGTGCTAGAGAAATATCGACCATGAACACTGAAGCTTTCTTT. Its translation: CSAREISTMNTEAFF.

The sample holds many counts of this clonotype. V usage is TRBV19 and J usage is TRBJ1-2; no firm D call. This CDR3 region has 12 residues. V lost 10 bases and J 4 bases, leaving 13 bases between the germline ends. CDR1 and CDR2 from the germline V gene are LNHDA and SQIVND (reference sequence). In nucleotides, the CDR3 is TGTGCCACTAACGAGGGTGCCTATGGCTACACCTTC. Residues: CATNEGAYGYTF.

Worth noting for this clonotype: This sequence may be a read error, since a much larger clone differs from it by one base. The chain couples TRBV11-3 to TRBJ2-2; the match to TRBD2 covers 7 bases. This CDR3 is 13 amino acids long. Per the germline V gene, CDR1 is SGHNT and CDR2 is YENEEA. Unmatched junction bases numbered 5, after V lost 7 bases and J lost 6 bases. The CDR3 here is CASTLGGAGELFF. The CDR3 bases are TGTGCCAGCACCTTGGGAGGGGCCGGGGAGCTGTTTTTT.

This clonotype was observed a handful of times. CDR3 in amino acids: CASSVRRDRGMGQPQHF. CDR3 in DNA: TGTGCCAGCAGTGTCCGCCGGGACAGGGGAATGGGTCAGCCCCAGCATTTT. V and J are TRBV6-1 and TRBJ1-5, with TRBD1 matching over 10 bases. V trimming: 4 bases; J trimming: 6 bases; junction bases outside the gene matches: 12. The CDR3 consists of 17 residues. Germline CDR1 reads MNHNS; CDR2 reads SASEGT.

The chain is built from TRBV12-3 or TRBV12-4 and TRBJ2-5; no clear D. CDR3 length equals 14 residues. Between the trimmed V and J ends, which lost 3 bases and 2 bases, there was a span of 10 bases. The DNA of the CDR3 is TGTGCCAGCAGTTTTCAGGCAGGACAAGAGACCCAGTACTTC. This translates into CASSFQAGQETQYF.

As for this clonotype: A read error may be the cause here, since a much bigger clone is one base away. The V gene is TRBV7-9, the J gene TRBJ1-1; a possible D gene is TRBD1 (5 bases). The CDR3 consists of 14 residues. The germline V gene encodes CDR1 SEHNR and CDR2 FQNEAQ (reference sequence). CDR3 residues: CAGSLGRGLTEAFF. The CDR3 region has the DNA TGTGCCGGCAGCTTAGGGCGGGGCTTGACTGAAGCTTTCTTT.

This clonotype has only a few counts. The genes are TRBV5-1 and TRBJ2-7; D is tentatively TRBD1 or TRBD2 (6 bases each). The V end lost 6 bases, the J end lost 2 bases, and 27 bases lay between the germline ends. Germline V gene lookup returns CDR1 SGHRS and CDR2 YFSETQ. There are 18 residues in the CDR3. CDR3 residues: CASNPGQLIARGPYEQYF. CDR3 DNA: TGCGCCAGCAACCCGGGACAACTCATAGCCCGGGGGCCCTACGAGCAGTACTTC.

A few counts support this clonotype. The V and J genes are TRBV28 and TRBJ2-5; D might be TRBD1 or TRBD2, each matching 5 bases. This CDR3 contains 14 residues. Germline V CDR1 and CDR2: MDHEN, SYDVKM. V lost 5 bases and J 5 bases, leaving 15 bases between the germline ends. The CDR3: CASSGIGVAETQYF. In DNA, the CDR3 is TGTGCCAGCAGTGGTATAGGGGTAGCGGAGACCCAGTACTTC.

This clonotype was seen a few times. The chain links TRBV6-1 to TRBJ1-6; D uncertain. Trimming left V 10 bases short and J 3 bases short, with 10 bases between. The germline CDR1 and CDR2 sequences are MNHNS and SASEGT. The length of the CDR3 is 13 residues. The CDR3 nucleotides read TGTGCCATTCGGGCTGTCTATAATTCACCCCTCCACTTT. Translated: CAIRAVYNSPLHF.

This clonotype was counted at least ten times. CDR3 protein: CASSTASGTALFYEQYF. CDR3 bases: TGTGCCAGCAGCACAGCCTCCGGGACAGCTTTATTCTACGAGCAGTACTTC. This chain links TRBV12-3 or TRBV12-4 with TRBJ2-7; 7 bases line up with TRBD1. CDR3 length: 17 amino acids. Trimming took 6 bases from V and 3 from J; bases not matched to a gene: 17.

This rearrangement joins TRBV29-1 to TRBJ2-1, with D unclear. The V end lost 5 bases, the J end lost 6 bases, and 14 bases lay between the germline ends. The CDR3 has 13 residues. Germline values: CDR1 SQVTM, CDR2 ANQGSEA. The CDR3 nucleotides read TGCAGCGTTAGGTCCGGCCTCTCCAATGAGCAGTTCTTC. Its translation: CSVRSGLSNEQFF.

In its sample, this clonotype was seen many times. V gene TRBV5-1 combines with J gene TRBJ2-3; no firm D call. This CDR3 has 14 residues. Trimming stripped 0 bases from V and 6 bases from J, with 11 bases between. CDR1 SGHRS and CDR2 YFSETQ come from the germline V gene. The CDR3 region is CASSLAQERDTQYF. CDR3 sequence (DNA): TGCGCCAGCAGCTTGGCCCAGGAACGCGATACGCAGTATTTT.

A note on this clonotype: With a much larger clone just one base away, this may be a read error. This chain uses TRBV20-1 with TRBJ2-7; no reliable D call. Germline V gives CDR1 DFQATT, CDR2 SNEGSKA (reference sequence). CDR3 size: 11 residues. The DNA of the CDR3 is TGCAGTGCTAGAGACTTTTACGAGCAGCACTTC. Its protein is CSARDFYEQHF.

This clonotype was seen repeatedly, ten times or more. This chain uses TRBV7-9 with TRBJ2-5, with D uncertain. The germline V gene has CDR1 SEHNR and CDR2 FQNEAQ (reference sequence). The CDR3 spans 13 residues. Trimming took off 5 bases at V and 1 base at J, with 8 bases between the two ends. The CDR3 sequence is CASSPRTQETQYF. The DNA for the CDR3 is TGTGCCAGCAGCCCTAGGACCCAAGAGACCCAGTACTTC.

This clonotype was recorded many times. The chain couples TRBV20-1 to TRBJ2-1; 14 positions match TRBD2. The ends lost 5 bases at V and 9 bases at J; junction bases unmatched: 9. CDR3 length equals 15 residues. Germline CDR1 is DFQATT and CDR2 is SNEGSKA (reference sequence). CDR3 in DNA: TGCAGTGCTGAGCCGGGACTAGCGGGAGATAGTGAGCAGTTCTTC. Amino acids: CSAEPGLAGDSEQFF.

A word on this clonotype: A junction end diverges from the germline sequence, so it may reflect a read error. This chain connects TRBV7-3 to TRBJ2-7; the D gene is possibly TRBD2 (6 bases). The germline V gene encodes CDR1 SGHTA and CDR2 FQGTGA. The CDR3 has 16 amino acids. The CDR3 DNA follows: TGCGCCAGCAGCCAAGTATCCTCGGGGAGGCAATACGAGCAGTACTTC. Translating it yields CASSQVSSGRQYEQYF.

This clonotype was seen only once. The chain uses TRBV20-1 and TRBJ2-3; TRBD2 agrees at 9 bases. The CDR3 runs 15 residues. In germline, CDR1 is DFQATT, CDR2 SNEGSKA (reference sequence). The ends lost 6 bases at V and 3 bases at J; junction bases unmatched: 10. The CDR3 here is CSAAVSGSETDTQYF. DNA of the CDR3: TGCAGTGCAGCCGTTAGCGGGAGCGAGACAGATACGCAGTATTTT.

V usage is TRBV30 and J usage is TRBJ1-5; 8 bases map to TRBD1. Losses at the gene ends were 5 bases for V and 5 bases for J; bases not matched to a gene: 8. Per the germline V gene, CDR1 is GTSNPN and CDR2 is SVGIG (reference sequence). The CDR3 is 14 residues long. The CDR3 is CAWGYTGGYQPQHF. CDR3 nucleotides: TGTGCCTGGGGATATACAGGGGGTTATCAGCCCCAGCATTTT.

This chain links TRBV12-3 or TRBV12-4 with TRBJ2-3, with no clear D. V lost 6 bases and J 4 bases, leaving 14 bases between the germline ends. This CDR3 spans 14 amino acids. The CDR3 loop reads CASSLLVQADTQYF. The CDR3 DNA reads TGTGCCAGCAGCCTTCTAGTTCAGGCAGATACGCAGTATTTT.

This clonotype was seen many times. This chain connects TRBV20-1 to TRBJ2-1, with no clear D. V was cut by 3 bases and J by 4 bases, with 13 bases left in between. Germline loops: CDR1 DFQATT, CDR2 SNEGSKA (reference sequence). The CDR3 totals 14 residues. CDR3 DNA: TGCAGTGCTAGGGAACGACCCCTTTACAATGAGCAGTTCTTC. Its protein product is CSARERPLYNEQFF.

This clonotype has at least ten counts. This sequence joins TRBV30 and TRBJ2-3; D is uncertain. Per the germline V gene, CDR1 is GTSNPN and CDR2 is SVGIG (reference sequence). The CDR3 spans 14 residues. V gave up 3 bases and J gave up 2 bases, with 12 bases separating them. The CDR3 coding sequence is TGTGCCTGGAGCTTGGCGTCTCTCACAGATACGCAGTATTTT. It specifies CAWSLASLTDTQYF.